Listed below are T cell receptor beta chains from one sample, sequenced in a study of T cell changes during pregnancy in multiple sclerosis. TCRdb keeps only in-frame clones here, not all; method: immunoSEQ multiplex PCR. The sample lists roughly 69,000 clones, just over 90% occurring once. Sequences were derived from peripheral blood, sampled after pregnancy. The receptors were sampled from a female donor with multiple sclerosis, enrolled in a pregnancy study. CDR3s include the opening cysteine and the closing phenylalanine or tryptophan. A D gene is named only where the DNA matches it firmly. Clone size, where shown, is once, few, many, or a class for clones that have expanded.

D gene,V gene,clone size,J gene,CDR3 protein,CDR3 DNA
NA,TRBV5-4,NA,TRBJ1-4,CASSLDSGEKLFF,TGTGCCAGCAGCTTGGATTCTGGCGAAAAACTGTTTTTT
NA,TRBV27,NA,TRBJ1-5,CASSLFLSNQPQHF,TGTGCCAGCAGTTTATTCTTAAGCAATCAGCCCCAGCATTTT
TRBD1,TRBV11-1,NA,TRBJ2-1,CASSTSGTGLYNEQFF,TGTGCCAGCAGCACATCCGGGACAGGGCTTTACAATGAGCAGTTCTTC
TRBD2,TRBV2,NA,TRBJ2-3,CASLGAGAGYF,TGTGCCAGTCTCGGAGCGGGAGCGGGGTATTTT
NA,TRBV6-1,NA,TRBJ1-3,CASRTEAGNTIYF,TGTGCCAGCAGGACAGAAGCCGGAAACACCATATATTTT
NA,TRBV10-1,NA,TRBJ2-5,CASSRDSGGLETQYF,TGCGCCAGCAGTCGGGACTCCGGCGGTTTGGAGACCCAGTACTTC
NA,TRBV30,NA,TRBJ2-5,CAWSPRGGVGETQYF,TGTGCCTGGAGCCCGAGGGGGGGCGTGGGAGAGACCCAGTACTTC
NA,TRBV5-1,NA,TRBJ2-7,CASGLAGAYEQYF,TGCGCCAGCGGACTGGCAGGGGCCTACGAGCAGTACTTC
NA,TRBV5-4,NA,TRBJ2-3,CASSFYGLTDTQYF,TGTGCCAGCAGCTTTTACGGACTCACAGATACGCAGTATTTT
NA,TRBV6-1,NA,TRBJ1-1,CASRAQGRLNTEAFF,TGTGCCAGCAGGGCCCAGGGGCGGTTGAACACTGAAGCTTTCTTT
TRBD2,TRBV7-2,NA,TRBJ2-3,CASSLRLAASTDTQYF,TGTGCCAGCAGCCTGCGACTAGCGGCTAGCACAGATACGCAGTATTTT
TRBD1,TRBV19,NA,TRBJ2-1,CASSIPTGENNEQFF,TGTGCCAGTAGTATTCCCACAGGGGAGAACAATGAGCAGTTCTTC
TRBD2,TRBV27,NA,TRBJ2-1,CASSLNSGGPYNEQFF,TGTGCCAGCAGTTTAAATAGCGGGGGACCCTACAATGAGCAGTTCTTC
TRBD1,TRBV7-8,NA,TRBJ1-5,CASSLEGGAGPQHF,TGTGCCAGCAGCTTAGAAGGGGGCGCGGGGCCCCAGCATTTT
TRBD1,TRBV5-4,NA,TRBJ2-7,CASSVDRGFYEQYF,TGTGCCAGCAGCGTGGACAGGGGGTTTTACGAGCAGTACTTC
TRBD1,TRBV6-5,NA,TRBJ2-5,CASSQRTGDETQYF,TGTGCCAGCAGTCAACGGACAGGGGATGAGACCCAGTACTTC
TRBD1,TRBV30,NA,TRBJ2-7,CAGNRGYPYEQYF,TGTGCCGGAAACAGGGGTTATCCCTACGAGCAGTACTTC
TRBD2,TRBV2,NA,TRBJ2-3,CASSSSGFDTQYF,TGTGCCAGCAGTAGTAGCGGGTTCGATACGCAGTATTTT
TRBD1,TRBV18,NA,TRBJ1-1,CASSSSVPGTGALEAFF,TGTGCCAGCTCATCTTCGGTACCCGGGACAGGGGCCCTTGAAGCTTTCTTT
NA,TRBV7-2,NA,TRBJ2-4,CASSLEVLALNIQYF,TGTGCCAGCAGCTTAGAGGTACTAGCACTAAACATTCAGTACTTC
NA,TRBV9,NA,TRBJ1-3,CASSSTGGGQVSGNTIYF,TGTGCCAGCAGCTCCACCGGGGGGGGGCAGGTCTCTGGAAACACCATATATTTT
TRBD1,TRBV19,NA,TRBJ2-2,CASRTDRAKGGELFF,TGTGCCAGTAGGACGGACAGGGCTAAGGGCGGGGAGCTGTTTTTT
TRBD2,TRBV7-3,NA,TRBJ2-3,CASSLKGLASTDTQYF,TGTGCCAGCAGCTTAAAAGGACTAGCGAGCACAGATACGCAGTATTTT
NA,TRBV10-3,once,TRBJ2-3,CATEAREFSTDTQYF,TGTGCCACCGAGGCCAGGGAATTTAGCACAGATACGCAGTATTTT
TRBD1,TRBV5-6,NA,TRBJ1-4,CASSWRDRGVNEKLFF,TGTGCCAGCAGCTGGAGGGACAGGGGGGTTAATGAAAAACTGTTTTTT
NA,TRBV5-4,NA,TRBJ2-7,CASSHPPGGAETGWEQYF,TGTGCCAGCAGCCACCCACCCGGCGGGGCGGAAACCGGATGGGAGCAGTACTTC
NA,TRBV18,NA,TRBJ2-3,CASSRDSGTDTQYF,TGTGCCAGCTCTCGGGACTCGGGCACAGATACGCAGTATTTT
NA,TRBV10-2,NA,TRBJ2-7,CASSERGYEQYF,TGCGCCAGCAGTGAGAGGGGCTACGAGCAGTACTTC
TRBD1,TRBV9,NA,TRBJ1-1,CASSDQFGTGETEAFF,TGTGCCAGCAGCGACCAGTTTGGGACAGGGGAAACTGAAGCTTTCTTT
NA,TRBV19,NA,TRBJ1-4,CASSITGYGTTNEKLFF,TGTGCCAGTAGTATAACAGGGTATGGGACCACTAATGAAAAACTGTTTTTT
NA,TRBV11-2,NA,TRBJ2-1,CASSLVVTRLEQFF,TGTGCCAGCAGCTTAGTCGTAACGAGACTTGAGCAGTTCTTC
NA,TRBV27,NA,TRBJ2-2,CASRWDFSTGELFF,TGTGCCAGCAGATGGGACTTTTCCACCGGGGAGCTGTTTTTT
TRBD2,TRBV2,once,TRBJ2-7,CASSEGGSLYEQYF,TGTGCCAGCAGTGAGGGCGGGAGTCTATACGAGCAGTACTTC
NA,TRBV27,NA,TRBJ1-4,CASSNQGMDEKLFF,TGTGCCAGCAGCAACCAGGGTATGGATGAAAAACTGTTTTTT
TRBD1,TRBV14,NA,TRBJ2-1,CASSPRTGPYNEQFF,TGTGCCAGCAGCCCCCGGACAGGGCCCTACAATGAGCAGTTCTTC
NA,TRBV28,NA,TRBJ1-1,CASSLSQNTEAFF,TGTGCCAGCAGTTTAAGCCAGAACACTGAAGCTTTCTTT
TRBD1,TRBV6-6,once,TRBJ1-1,CASSSTGDTEAFF,TGTGCCAGCAGCTCCACAGGGGACACTGAAGCTTTCTTT
TRBD2,TRBV19,NA,TRBJ2-5,CASKSLAGEETQYF,TGTGCCAGTAAATCGCTAGCGGGGGAAGAGACCCAGTACTTC
TRBD2,TRBV28,once,TRBJ2-7,CASSLAGVSYEQYF,TGTGCCAGCAGCCTAGCGGGAGTCTCCTACGAGCAGTACTTC
NA,TRBV28,NA,TRBJ1-5,CASSFRQPQHF,TGTGCCAGCAGTTTTCGGCAGCCCCAGCATTTT